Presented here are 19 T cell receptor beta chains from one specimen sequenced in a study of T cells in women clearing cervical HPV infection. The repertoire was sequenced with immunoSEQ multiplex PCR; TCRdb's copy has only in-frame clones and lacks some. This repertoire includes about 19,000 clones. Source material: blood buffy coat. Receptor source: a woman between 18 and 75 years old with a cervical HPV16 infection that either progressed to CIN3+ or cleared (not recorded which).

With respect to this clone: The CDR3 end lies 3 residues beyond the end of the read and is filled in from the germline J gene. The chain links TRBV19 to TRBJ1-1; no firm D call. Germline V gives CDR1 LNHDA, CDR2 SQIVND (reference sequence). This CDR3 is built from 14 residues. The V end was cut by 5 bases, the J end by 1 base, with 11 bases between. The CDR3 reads CASSLMMANTEAFF. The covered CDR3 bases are TGTGCCAGTAGTTTAATGATGGCGAACACTGAA.

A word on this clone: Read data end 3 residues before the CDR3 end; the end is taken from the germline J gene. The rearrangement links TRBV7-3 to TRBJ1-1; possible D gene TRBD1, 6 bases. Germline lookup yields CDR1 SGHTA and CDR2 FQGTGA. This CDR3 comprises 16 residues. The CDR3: CASSTLAGGHYNEAFF. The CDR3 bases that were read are TGTGCCAGCAGCACCTTAGCGGGGGGCCACTACAATGAG.

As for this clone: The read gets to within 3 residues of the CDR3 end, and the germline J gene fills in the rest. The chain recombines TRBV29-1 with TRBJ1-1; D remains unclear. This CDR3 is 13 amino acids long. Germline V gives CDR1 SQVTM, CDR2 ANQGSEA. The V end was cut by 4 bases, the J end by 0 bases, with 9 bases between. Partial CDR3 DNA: TGCAGCGTTGCGGGTCAGATGAACACTGAA. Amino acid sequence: CSVAGQMNTE. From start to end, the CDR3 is CSVAGQMNTEAFF.

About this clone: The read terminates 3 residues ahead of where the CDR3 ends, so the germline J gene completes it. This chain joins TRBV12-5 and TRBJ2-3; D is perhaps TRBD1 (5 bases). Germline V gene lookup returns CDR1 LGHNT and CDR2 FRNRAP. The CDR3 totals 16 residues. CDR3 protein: CASGFDRVTYQETQYF. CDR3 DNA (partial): TGTGCTAGTGGTTTTGACAGAGTTACGTACCAAGAGACG.

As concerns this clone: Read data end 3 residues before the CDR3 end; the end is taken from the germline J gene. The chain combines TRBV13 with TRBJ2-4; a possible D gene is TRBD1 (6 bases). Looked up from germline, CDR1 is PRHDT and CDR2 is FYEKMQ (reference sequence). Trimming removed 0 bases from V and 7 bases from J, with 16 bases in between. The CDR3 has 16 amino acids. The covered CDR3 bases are TGTGCCAGCAGCTTAGGACAGGGAATACTAGGGAACATT. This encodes CASSLGQGILGNI. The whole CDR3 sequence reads CASSLGQGILGNIQYF. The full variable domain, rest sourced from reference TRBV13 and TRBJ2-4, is AAGVIQSPRHLIKEKRETATLKCYPIPRHDTVYWYQQGPGQDPQFLISFYEKMQSDKGSIPDRFSAQQFSDYHSELNMSSLELGDSALYFCASSLGQGILGNIQYFGAGTRLSVL.

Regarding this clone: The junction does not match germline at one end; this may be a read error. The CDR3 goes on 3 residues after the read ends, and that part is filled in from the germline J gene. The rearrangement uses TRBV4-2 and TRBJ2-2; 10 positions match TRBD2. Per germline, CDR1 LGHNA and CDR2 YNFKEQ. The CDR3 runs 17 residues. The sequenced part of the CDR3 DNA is TGCGCCAGCAGCCCGAGCGGGGGGGGGCTCGGCACCGGGGAG. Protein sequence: CASSPSGGGLGTGE. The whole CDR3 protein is CASSPSGGGLGTGELFF.

The sequenced CDR3 bases are TGTGCCAGCAGCCTGGACGGAAGCGGACTAGACGAG. It encodes CASSLDGSGLDE. The whole CDR3 protein is CASSLDGSGLDEQYF. The rearrangement joins TRBV11-3 to TRBJ2-7; 7 nucleotides agree with TRBD2. The read terminates 3 residues before the CDR3 end, so the remaining end is supplied by the germline J gene. V trimming: 5 bases; J trimming: 5 bases; junction bases outside the gene matches: 12. The V gene's germline CDR1 is SGHNT and CDR2 YENEEA. The CDR3 consists of 15 residues. Looking up the rest from reference TRBV11-3 and TRBJ2-7 gives the full variable domain: EAGVVQSPRYKIIEKKQPVAFWCNPISGHNTLYWYLQNLGQGPELLIRYENEEAVDDSQLPKDRFSAERLKGVDSTLKIQPAELGDSAVYLCASSLDGSGLDEQYFGPGTRLTVT.

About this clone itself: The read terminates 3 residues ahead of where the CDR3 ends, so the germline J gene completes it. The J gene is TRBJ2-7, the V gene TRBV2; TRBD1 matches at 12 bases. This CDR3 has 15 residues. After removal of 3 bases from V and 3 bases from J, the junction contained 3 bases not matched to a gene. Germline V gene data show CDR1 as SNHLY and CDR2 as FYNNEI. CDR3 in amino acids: CASSEGQGANYEQYF. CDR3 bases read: TGTGCCAGCAGTGAGGGACAGGGGGCCAACTACGAG. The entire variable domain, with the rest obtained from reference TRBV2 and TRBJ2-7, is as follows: EPEVTQTPSHQVTQMGQEVILRCVPISNHLYFYWYRQILGQKVEFLVSFYNNEISEKSEIFDDQFSVERPDGSNFTLKIRSTKLEDSAMYFCASSEGQGANYEQYFGPGTRLTVT.

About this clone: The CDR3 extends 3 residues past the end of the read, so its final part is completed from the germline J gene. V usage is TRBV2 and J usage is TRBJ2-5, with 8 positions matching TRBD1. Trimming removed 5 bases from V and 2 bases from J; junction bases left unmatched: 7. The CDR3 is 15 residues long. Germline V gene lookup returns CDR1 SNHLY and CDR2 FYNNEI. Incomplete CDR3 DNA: TGTGCCAGCAGTCGGACAGGGCGGATTCAAGAGACC. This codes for CASSRTGRIQET. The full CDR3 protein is CASSRTGRIQETQYF.

CDR3 sequence reads: CASSPGGSGTEAFF. The DNA read from the CDR3 is TGTGCCAGCAGCCCGGGTGGCTCGGGCACTGAA. The chain uses TRBV11-2 and TRBJ1-1; D gene uncertain. The CDR3 end is not reached by the read, which stops 3 residues before it; the germline J gene fills it in. Germline CDR1 SGHAT, CDR2 FQNNGV. V was trimmed by 5 bases and J by 4 bases, leaving 14 bases between them. This CDR3 region has 14 residues.

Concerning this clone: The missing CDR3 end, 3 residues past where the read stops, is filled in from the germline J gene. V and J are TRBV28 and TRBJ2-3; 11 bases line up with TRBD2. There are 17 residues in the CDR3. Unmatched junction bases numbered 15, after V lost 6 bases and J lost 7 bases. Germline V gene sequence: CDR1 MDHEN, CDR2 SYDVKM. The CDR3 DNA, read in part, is TGTGCCAGCAGCCCTGGGCCGTTAGCGGGGGGGCGAAATACG. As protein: CASSPGPLAGGRNT. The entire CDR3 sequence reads CASSPGPLAGGRNTQYF.

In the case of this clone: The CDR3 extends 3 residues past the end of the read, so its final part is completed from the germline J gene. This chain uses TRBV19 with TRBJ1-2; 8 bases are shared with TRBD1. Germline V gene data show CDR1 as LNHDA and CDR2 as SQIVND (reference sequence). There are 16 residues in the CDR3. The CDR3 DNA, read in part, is TGTGCCAGTACCCCGAATACCGGGACAGGTGTATACGAC. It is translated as CASTPNTGTGVYD. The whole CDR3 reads CASTPNTGTGVYDYTF.

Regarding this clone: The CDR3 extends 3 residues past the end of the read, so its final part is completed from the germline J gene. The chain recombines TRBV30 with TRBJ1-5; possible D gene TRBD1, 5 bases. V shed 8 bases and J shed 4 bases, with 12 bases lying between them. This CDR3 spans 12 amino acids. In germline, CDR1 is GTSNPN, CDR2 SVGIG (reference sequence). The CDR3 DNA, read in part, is TGTGCCGCGGACACTAAGAATCAGCCC. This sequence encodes CAADTKNQP. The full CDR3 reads CAADTKNQPQHF.

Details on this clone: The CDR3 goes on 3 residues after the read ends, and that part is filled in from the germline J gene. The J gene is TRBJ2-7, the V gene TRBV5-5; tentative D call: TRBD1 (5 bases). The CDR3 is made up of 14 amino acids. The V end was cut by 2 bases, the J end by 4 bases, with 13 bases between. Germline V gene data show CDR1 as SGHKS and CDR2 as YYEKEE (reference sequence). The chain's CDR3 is CASSLSGSGYEQYF. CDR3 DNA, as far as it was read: TGTGCCAGCAGCTTATCAGGGTCCGGATACGAG.

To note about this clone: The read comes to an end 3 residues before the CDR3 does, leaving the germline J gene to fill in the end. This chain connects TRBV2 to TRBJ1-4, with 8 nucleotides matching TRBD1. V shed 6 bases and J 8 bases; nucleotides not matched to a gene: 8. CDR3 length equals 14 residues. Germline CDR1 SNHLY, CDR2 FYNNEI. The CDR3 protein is CASRARGLGEKLFF. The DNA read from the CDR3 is TGTGCCAGCAGAGCCAGGGGGCTAGGGGAAAAA.

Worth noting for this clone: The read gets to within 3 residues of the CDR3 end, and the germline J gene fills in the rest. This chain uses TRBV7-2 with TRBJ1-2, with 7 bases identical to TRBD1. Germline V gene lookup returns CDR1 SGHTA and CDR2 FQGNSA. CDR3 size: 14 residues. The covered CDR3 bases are TGTGCCAGCAGCTTAGGACAGGGCACAGATACC. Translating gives CASSLGQGTDT. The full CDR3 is CASSLGQGTDTYTF.

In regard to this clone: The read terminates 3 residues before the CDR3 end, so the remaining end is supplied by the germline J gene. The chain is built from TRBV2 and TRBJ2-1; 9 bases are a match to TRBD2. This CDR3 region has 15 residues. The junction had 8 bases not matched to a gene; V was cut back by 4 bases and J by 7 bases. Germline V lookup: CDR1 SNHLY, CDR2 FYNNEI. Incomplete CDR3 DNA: TGTGCCAGCAGTGTCCCCAGCGGGGGGAAAAATGAG. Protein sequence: CASSVPSGGKNE. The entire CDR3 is CASSVPSGGKNEQFF.

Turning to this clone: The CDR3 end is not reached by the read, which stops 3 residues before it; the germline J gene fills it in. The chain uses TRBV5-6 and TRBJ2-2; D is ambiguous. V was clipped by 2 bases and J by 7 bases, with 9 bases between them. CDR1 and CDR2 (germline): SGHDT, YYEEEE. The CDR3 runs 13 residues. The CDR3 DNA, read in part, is TGTGCCAGCAGCTTCGCCGGTGTCGGGGAG. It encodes CASSFAGVGE. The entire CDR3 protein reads CASSFAGVGELFF.

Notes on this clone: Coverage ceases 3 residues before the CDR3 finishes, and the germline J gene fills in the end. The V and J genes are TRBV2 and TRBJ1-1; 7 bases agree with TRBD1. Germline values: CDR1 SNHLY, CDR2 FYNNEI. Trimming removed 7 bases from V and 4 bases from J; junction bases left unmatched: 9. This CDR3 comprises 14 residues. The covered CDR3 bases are TGTGCCAGCACTTTGACAGGGTTTTTCACTGAA. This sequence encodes CASTLTGFFTE. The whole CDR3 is CASTLTGFFTEAFF.